The next 9 T cell receptor beta chains were all read from a single sample in a study of shared clonotypes between healthy human individuals. Data came from immunoSEQ multiplex PCR; TCRdb stores just in-frame clones and leaves some out. Of 1.6 million or so clones in the sample, about 98.5% were seen once. Sequencing used naive CD4+ T cells sorted from blood. Subset in this sample: CD45RA+ positively selected. These receptors were collected from a man between 25 and 39 years old in good health.

The chain recombines TRBV7-2 with TRBJ2-3; tentatively, D is TRBD1 (6 bases). The CDR3 totals 15 residues. In germline, CDR1 is SGHTA, CDR2 FQGNSA. V was cut by 3 bases and J by 5 bases, with 15 bases left in between. CDR3 protein: CASSFNPGRGDTQYF. The CDR3 nucleotides are TGTGCCAGCAGCTTTAATCCTGGCAGGGGAGATACGCAGTATTTT.

This clone was found once. A junction boundary mismatches the germline segment, possibly from a read error. The CDR3 region has the DNA TGTGCTAGCAGCTTACGGACTAGCGGGAGGGCGGAGACCGGGGAGCTGTTTTTT. Encoded protein: CASSLRTSGRAETGELFF. The chain combines TRBV7-7 with TRBJ2-2, with 15 nucleotides matching TRBD2. The CDR3 covers 18 residues. Per the germline V gene, CDR1 is SSHAT and CDR2 is FNYEAQ (reference sequence).

The chain joins TRBV4-3 to TRBJ2-1; 8 positions agree with TRBD2. Trimming removed 4 bases from V and 3 bases from J; junction bases left unmatched: 20. The CDR3 spans 20 residues. The germline gives CDR1 LGHNA, CDR2 YSLEER. As DNA, the CDR3 is TGCGCCAGCAGCCCCCGTGGGCTAGCGGGCATCATAGGACACTACAATGAGCAGTTCTTC. It codes for CASSPRGLAGIIGHYNEQFF.

This chain joins TRBV7-8 and TRBJ2-7; the D call may be TRBD1 or TRBD2 (5 bases each). Germline V CDR1 and CDR2: SGHVS, FQNEAQ. With 5 bases removed from V and 1 base from J, the gap between germline ends came to 15 bases. This CDR3 has 15 amino acids. CDR3 in DNA: TGTGCCAGCAGCCCCCGGGACCACCAGTCCTACGAGCAGTACTTC. Translation: CASSPRDHQSYEQYF.

The genes are TRBV20-1 and TRBJ1-2; TRBD1 might be the D (5 bases). The CDR3 is 11 residues long. Germline V gene data show CDR1 as DFQATT and CDR2 as SNEGSKA (reference sequence). V shed 7 bases and J shed 5 bases, with 11 bases lying between them. DNA of the CDR3: TGCAGTGTTGTAGGGGAGTATGGCTACACCTTC. Protein product: CSVVGEYGYTF.

The genes are TRBV7-3 and TRBJ2-1; 13 nucleotides line up with TRBD2. The CDR3 spans 15 residues. The germline V gene has CDR1 SGHTA and CDR2 FQGTGA. Losses at the gene ends were 5 bases for V and 6 bases for J; bases not matched to a gene: 4. The CDR3 DNA is TGTGCCAGCAGCCCAGGGACTAGCGGGACCAATGAGCAGTTCTTC. Its translation is CASSPGTSGTNEQFF.

The chain links TRBV5-5 to TRBJ1-5; D call uncertain. Trimming shortened V by 0 bases and J by 0 bases, and 7 bases separated the two germline ends. CDR3 length: 15 amino acids. The germline V gene encodes CDR1 SGHKS and CDR2 YYEKEE (reference sequence). DNA of the CDR3: TGTGCCAGCAGCTTGGTGGGCGGTAGCAATCAGCCCCAGCATTTT. Translated: CASSLVGGSNQPQHF.

The V and J genes are TRBV6-5 and TRBJ1-2; 8 nucleotides align to TRBD1. Germline loops: CDR1 MNHEY, CDR2 SVGAGI. This CDR3 is built from 13 residues. V shed 5 bases, J shed 7 bases, and the junction held 6 bases outside the gene matches. The CDR3 DNA reads TGTGCCAGCAGTAACCCGGGACAGGCTGGCTACACCTTC. Amino acid sequence: CASSNPGQAGYTF.

CDR3 in DNA: TGTGCCAGCCCGACAGGGGATAGCAATCAGCCCCAGCATTTT. This codes for CASPTGDSNQPQHF. This chain joins TRBV10-3 and TRBJ1-5, with TRBD1 identical over 8 bases. J gave up 0 bases and V 10 bases, and 5 bases lay outside the gene matches. The germline gives CDR1 ENHRY, CDR2 SYGVKD. The length of the CDR3 is 14 residues.